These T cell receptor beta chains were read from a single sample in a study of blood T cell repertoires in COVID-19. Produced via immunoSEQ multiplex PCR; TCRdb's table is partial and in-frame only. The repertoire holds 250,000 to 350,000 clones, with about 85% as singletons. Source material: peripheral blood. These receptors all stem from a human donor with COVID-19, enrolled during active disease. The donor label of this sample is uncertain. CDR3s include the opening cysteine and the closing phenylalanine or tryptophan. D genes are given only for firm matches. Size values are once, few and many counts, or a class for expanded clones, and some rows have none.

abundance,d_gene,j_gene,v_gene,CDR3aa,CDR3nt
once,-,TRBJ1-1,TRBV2,CASSLPWTEAFF,TGTGCCAGCAGTCTCCCCTGGACAGAAGCTTTCTTT
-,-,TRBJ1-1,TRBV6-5,CASSIPGRPEAFF,TGTGCCAGCAGTATCCCAGGGCGGCCTGAAGCTTTCTTT
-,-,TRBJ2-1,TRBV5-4,CASSSWKDGNEQFF,TGTGCCAGCAGCTCCTGGAAAGACGGGAATGAGCAGTTCTTC
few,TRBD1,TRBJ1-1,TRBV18,CASKGQGDVEKAFF,TGTGCCAGCAAGGGGCAGGGGGACGTAGAAAAAGCTTTCTTT
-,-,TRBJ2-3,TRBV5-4,CASSLYGEGDTQYF,TGTGCCAGCAGCCTCTATGGAGAGGGAGATACGCAGTATTTT
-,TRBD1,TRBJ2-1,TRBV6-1,CASSESGTGGFYNEQFF,TGTGCCAGCAGTGAATCCGGGACAGGGGGCTTCTACAATGAGCAGTTCTTC
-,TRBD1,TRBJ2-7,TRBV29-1,CSVDETGGYEQYF,TGCAGCGTTGATGAGACAGGGGGCTACGAGCAGTACTTC
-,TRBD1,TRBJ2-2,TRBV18,CASSPGTGETGELFF,TGTGCCAGCTCACCAGGGACAGGGGAAACCGGGGAGCTGTTTTTT
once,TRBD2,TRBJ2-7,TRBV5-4,CASSPGTSDAYEQYF,TGTGCCAGCAGCCCAGGGACTAGCGACGCCTACGAGCAGTACTTC
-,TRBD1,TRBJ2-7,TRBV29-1,CSVERTGSGEQYF,TGCAGCGTTGAGCGGACAGGGAGTGGCGAGCAGTACTTC
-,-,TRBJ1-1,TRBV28,CASTAAGFTEAFF,TGTGCCAGCACCGCAGCCGGGTTCACTGAAGCTTTCTTT
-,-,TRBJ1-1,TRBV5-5,CASSLEGRTEAFF,TGTGCCAGCAGCTTGGAAGGGAGGACTGAAGCTTTCTTT
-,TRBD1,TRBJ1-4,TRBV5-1,CASSPQGAPNEKLFF,TGCGCCAGCAGCCCGCAGGGGGCTCCTAATGAAAAACTGTTTTTT
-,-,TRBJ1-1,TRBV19,CASSTTVNTEAFF,TGTGCCAGTAGTACTACAGTGAACACTGAAGCTTTCTTT
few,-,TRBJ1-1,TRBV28,CASSLDKVSGKGVEAFF,TGTGCCAGCAGTTTGGATAAGGTTAGCGGGAAGGGAGTTGAAGCTTTCTTT
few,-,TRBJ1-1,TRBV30,CAWSKQNTEAFF,TGTGCCTGGAGTAAACAGAACACTGAAGCTTTCTTT
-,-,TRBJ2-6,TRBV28,CASSRVGSGANVLTF,TGTGCCAGCAGCAGGGTAGGTTCTGGGGCCAACGTCCTGACTTTC
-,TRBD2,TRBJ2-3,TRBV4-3,CASSLAGGRDTQYF,TGCGCCAGCAGCCTAGCGGGAGGGCGGGATACGCAGTATTTT
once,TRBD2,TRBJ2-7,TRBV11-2,CASSFGASGYEQYF,TGTGCCAGCAGCTTTGGCGCTAGCGGGTACGAGCAGTACTTC
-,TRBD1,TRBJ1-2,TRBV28,CASRVQGDYGYTF,TGTGCCAGCAGAGTACAGGGGGACTATGGCTACACCTTC
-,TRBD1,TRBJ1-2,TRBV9,CASSVAGGYGYTF,TGTGCCAGCAGCGTGGCAGGGGGCTATGGCTACACCTTC
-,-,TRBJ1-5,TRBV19,CASSIDNPARQPQHF,TGTGCCAGTAGTATAGATAACCCCGCCAGGCAGCCCCAGCATTTT
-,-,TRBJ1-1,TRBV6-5,CASNGEAQAFF,TGTGCCAGCAACGGGGAGGCTCAAGCTTTCTTT
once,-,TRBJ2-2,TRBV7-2,CASSLNRDLLTGELFF,TGTGCCAGCAGCTTGAACCGGGACTTGCTCACCGGGGAGCTGTTTTTT
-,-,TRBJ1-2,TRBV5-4,CATRFGGMSYTF,TGTGCCACCCGATTTGGGGGGATGAGCTACACCTTC
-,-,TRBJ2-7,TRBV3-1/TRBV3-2,CASSQAGEQYF,TGTGCCAGCAGCCAAGCAGGCGAGCAGTACTTC
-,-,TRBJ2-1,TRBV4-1,CASSRSWVRRGASGNEQFF,TGCGCCAGCAGCCGGTCATGGGTTCGTCGGGGGGCGTCGGGGAATGAGCAGTTCTTC
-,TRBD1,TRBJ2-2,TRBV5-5,CASSLWTGLLFF,TGTGCCAGCAGCCTCTGGACAGGGTTGCTGTTTTTT
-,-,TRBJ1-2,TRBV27,CASNGPGGYTF,TGTGCCAGCAACGGTCCAGGAGGCTACACCTTC
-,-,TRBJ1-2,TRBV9,CASSVDQGYGYTF,TGTGCCAGCAGCGTAGACCAGGGCTATGGCTACACCTTC
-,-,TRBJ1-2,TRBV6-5,CASSRTRDGYTF,TGTGCCAGCAGTAGGACACGGGATGGCTACACCTTC
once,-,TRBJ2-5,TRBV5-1,CASSLVGGQETQYF,TGCGCCAGCAGCTTGGTGGGGGGTCAAGAGACCCAGTACTTC
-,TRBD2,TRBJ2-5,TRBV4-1,CASSQDPGLAVQETQYF,TGCGCCAGCAGCCAAGACCCGGGACTAGCGGTCCAAGAGACCCAGTACTTC
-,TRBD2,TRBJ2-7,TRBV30,CAWRRAGVYEQYF,TGTGCCTGGAGGAGAGCGGGAGTATACGAGCAGTACTTC
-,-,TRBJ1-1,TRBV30,CAWRGRGLHTEAFF,TGTGCCTGGCGGGGTAGAGGGCTGCACACTGAAGCTTTCTTT
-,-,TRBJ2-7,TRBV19,CASSINPYEQYF,TGTGCCAGTAGTATTAATCCCTACGAGCAGTACTTC
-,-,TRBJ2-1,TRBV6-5,CAARGGEYNEQFF,TGTGCCGCGCGTGGGGGCGAGTACAATGAGCAGTTCTTC